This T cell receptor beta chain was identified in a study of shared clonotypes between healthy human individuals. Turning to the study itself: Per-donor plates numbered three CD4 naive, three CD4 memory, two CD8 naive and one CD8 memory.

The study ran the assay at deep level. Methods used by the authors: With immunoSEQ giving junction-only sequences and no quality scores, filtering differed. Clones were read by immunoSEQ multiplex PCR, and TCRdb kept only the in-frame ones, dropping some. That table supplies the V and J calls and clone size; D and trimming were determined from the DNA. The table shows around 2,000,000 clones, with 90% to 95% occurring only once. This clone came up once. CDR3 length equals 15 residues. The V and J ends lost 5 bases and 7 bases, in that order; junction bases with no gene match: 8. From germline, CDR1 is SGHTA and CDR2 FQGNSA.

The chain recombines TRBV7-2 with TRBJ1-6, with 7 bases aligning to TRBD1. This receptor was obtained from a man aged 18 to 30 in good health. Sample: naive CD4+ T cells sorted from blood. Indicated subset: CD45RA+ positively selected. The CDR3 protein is CASSVKTGTNSPLHF. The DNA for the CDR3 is TGTGCCAGCAGCGTAAAGACAGGGACAAATTCACCCCTCCACTTT.